This is a list of T cell receptor beta chains from one sample in a study of blood T cell repertoires in COVID-19. Sequencing used immunoSEQ multiplex PCR; TCRdb keeps in-frame clones, though not all of them. The data show a few hundred thousand clones, about 86% seen once. Sequenced material: peripheral blood. The receptors here all came from a man older than 75 with acute or convalescent COVID-19. The CDR3 runs from the conserved cysteine through the conserved F or W. Each record gives: V gene, J gene, clone size, D gene, CDR3 DNA, CDR3 protein. A D gene is named only where the DNA matches it firmly. Not every row has a clone size; where given, it reads once, few, many or a size class.

TRBV6-2/TRBV6-3	TRBJ2-7	-	TRBD2	TGTGCCAGCAGCTTAGCGGGAGGCCATCTTTCTAAGCAGTACTTC	CASSLAGGHLSKQYF
TRBV11-3	TRBJ2-5	-	TRBD2	TGTGCCAGCAGCTCAAGCGGGAGTGAGACCCAGTACTTC	CASSSSGSETQYF
TRBV19	TRBJ1-5	-	-	TGTGCCAGTAGTATAGGTGTGGCAGGGGGCAATCAGCCCCAGCATTTT	CASSIGVAGGNQPQHF
TRBV6-5	TRBJ1-5	few	TRBD1	TGTGCCAGCAGACAAGACAGGGGGAGTCAGCCCCAGCATTTT	CASRQDRGSQPQHF
TRBV29-1	TRBJ2-2	-	-	TGCAGCTCTGAGGAGGGCAACACCGGGGAGCTGTTTTTT	CSSEEGNTGELFF
TRBV10-3	TRBJ1-3	-	-	TGTGCCATCAGTGAGTCGGCTCGAGGGTTAACTGGAAACACCATATATTTT	CAISESARGLTGNTIYF
TRBV7-9	TRBJ1-2	-	-	TGTGCCAGCAGCTTGGGCCGCCAAGCCGCGACAGAAATCTATGGCTACACCTTC	CASSLGRQAATEIYGYTF
TRBV24-1	TRBJ2-2	-	-	TGTGCCACCAGTGACCAGGGGTCGAACACCGGGGAGCTGTTTTTT	CATSDQGSNTGELFF
TRBV6-5	TRBJ1-2	-	TRBD1	TGTGCCAGCAATAGACAGGGGGCGAACACCTTC	CASNRQGANTF
TRBV5-1	TRBJ1-6	-	-	TGCGCCAGCAGCCCCAGCGGTGGGGATAATTCACCCCTCCACTTT	CASSPSGGDNSPLHF
TRBV28	TRBJ2-6	-	TRBD1	TGTGCCAGCAGTTTACGGCAGGGGGCTTCTGGGGCCAACGTCCTGACTTTC	CASSLRQGASGANVLTF
TRBV30	TRBJ1-6	once	-	TGTGCCTGGCTTCCGCCAGGGGCCTTGCCTTATAATTCACCCCTCCACTTT	CAWLPPGALPYNSPLHF
TRBV28	TRBJ2-6	-	TRBD1	TGTGCCAGCACCCGGGACAGGTTCAGCTCTGGGGCCAACGTCCTGACTTTC	CASTRDRFSSGANVLTF
TRBV6-5	TRBJ2-3	-	-	TGTGCCAGCAGTTACAATGGCGGGAGCACAGATACGCAGTATTTT	CASSYNGGSTDTQYF
TRBV3-1/TRBV3-2	TRBJ2-5	-	-	TGTGCCAGCAGCCAAGATAACTCTGGGGCAGAGACCCAGTACTTC	CASSQDNSGAETQYF
TRBV15	TRBJ2-1	once	-	TGTGCCACCAGCAGAGATCGAAGAGAGGAGCAGTTCTTC	CATSRDRREEQFF
TRBV7-8	TRBJ2-2	many	TRBD1	TGTGCCAGCAGCTTAGGGGACAGGGGGCGGACCGGGGAGCTGTTTTTT	CASSLGDRGRTGELFF
TRBV28	TRBJ1-2	-	-	TGTGCCAGCAGTTCAGGACAGCCGTATGGCTACACCTTC	CASSSGQPYGYTF